The clone carrying this T cell receptor (beta chain) was picked up a small number of times. Unique molecular identifiers were used to barcode this TCRbeta library. TCRdb fed the PCR reads into MiXCR, producing one record per CDR3 protein. This table has 190,000 or so distinct CDR3 sequences, 14% to 15% appearing once. This sample stems from a study of T-cell reconstitution after alpha-beta-depleted transplantation in children. The CDR3 has 15 residues. Germline V gene lookup returns CDR1 SGHVS and CDR2 FQNEAQ. The junction had 7 bases not matched to a gene; V was cut back by 3 bases and J by 2 bases. The receptor comes from a human donor who donated a stem cell graft to a child with acute lymphoblastic leukemia. The chain links TRBV7-8 to TRBJ2-7, with 7 bases matching TRBD1. The material was PBMCs from the stem cell graft donor, obtained from the stem cell graft. This chain's CDR3 is CASSFHRDRPYEQYF. The CDR3 DNA is TGTGCCAGCAGCTTTCATCGGGACAGACCCTACGAGCAGTACTTC.